The clone carrying this T cell receptor (beta chain) was picked up many times. Its specificity is not known. Template material for amplifying TCR beta CDR3 regions consisted of RNA transcripts. Researchers ran a first-round RT-PCR on the TCR CDR3 using the HTBI primer set. TCRdb recomputed calls from the multiplex PCR reads with MiXCR, one row per CDR3 protein. The sample carries 330,000 or so distinct CDR3 sequences, around 20% recorded once. This sample is part of a study of T cells in Graves' hyperthyroidism and ophthalmopathy. Study-level results: Ophthalmopathy onset followed model prediction by a median approximately 7 months. Most thyroid clonotypes expanded above 0.001 appeared in blood too.

With duration under 3 months, ophthalmopathy was active: Clinical Activity Score at least 3, NOSPECS at least 4. Each diagnosis drew on symptoms, thyroxine, TRAb, thyroid ultrasound and orbital computed tomography findings. Trimming cost V 0 bases and J 10 bases, with 10 bases left between them. Germline values: CDR1 SEHNR, CDR2 FQNEAQ (reference sequence). The CDR3 consists of 13 residues. The source of this sequence is a man in his fifties with Graves' ophthalmopathy. This sequence joins TRBV7-9 and TRBJ2-1; D perhaps matches TRBD2 (5 bases). The material sequenced was blood. The CDR3 DNA follows: TGTGCCAGCAGCTTAGCGGGAAGGGAGGAGCAGTTCTTC. Its protein is CASSLAGREEQFF.